The 6 T cell receptor beta chains presented below share a single source sample, sequenced in a study of T cell repertoires in cytomegalovirus infection. TCRdb reprocessed the reads with MiXCR, giving one entry per CDR3 protein. The table lists 600,000 to 800,000 distinct CDR3 sequences, less than 25% of them singletons. Sample: CD8+ T cells from PBMCs. Receptors were obtained from a human donor in good health (CMV status not recorded). Some clones in this sample may be carry-over from other donors' samples.

This clonotype was counted between two and nine times. This chain connects TRBV7-9 to TRBJ1-1; weak D call: TRBD1 (5 bases). Trimming pared 5 bases from V and 0 bases from J, leaving 13 bases between. CDR3 length: 15 residues. Germline V CDR1 and CDR2: SEHNR, FQNEAQ (reference sequence). CDR3 residues: CASSPTGPMNTEAFF. CDR3 in DNA: TGTGCCAGCAGCCCGACGGGGCCCATGAACACTGAAGCTTTCTTT.

This clonotype was found a few times. CDR3 sequence reads: CASSWGLGSTGELFF. Here the CDR3 DNA reads TGTGCCAGCAGCTGGGGATTGGGTTCCACCGGGGAGCTGTTTTTT. The chain links TRBV7-2 to TRBJ2-2; D gene unclear. The germline V gene has CDR1 SGHTA and CDR2 FQGNSA. The CDR3 spans 15 residues. V lost 4 bases, J lost 4 bases, and 13 bases lay in between.

On this clonotype: This sequence may be a read error, since a much larger clone differs from it by one base. V is TRBV7-6 and J is TRBJ2-7; D uncertain. Germline V CDR1 and CDR2: SGHVS, FNYEAQ. V lost 1 base, J lost 2 bases, and 12 bases lay in between. The CDR3 runs 15 residues. The CDR3 here is CASSLELLSTYEQYF. Written as DNA, the CDR3 is TGTGCCAGCAGCTTAGAACTATTATCCACCTACGAGCAGTACTTC.

The V and J genes are TRBV19 and TRBJ2-6; no definite D call. The CDR3 totals 16 residues. The germline V gene encodes CDR1 LNHDA and CDR2 SQIVND (reference sequence). V shed 1 base and J shed 0 bases, with 7 bases lying between them. The CDR3 region is CASSIGITSGANVLTF. Written as DNA, the CDR3 is TGTGCCAGTAGTATAGGGATCACCTCTGGGGCCAACGTCCTGACTTTC.

This clonotype was seen only a few times. The rearrangement uses TRBV28 and TRBJ1-1; D is ambiguous. CDR1 is MDHEN and CDR2 is SYDVKM in the germline V gene. The CDR3 spans 15 residues. Trimming removed 1 base from V and 0 bases from J, with 9 bases in between. CDR3 region: CASSLLGRLNTEAFF. In DNA form, the CDR3 reads TGTGCCAGCAGTTTATTGGGCCGACTGAACACTGAAGCTTTCTTT.

This clonotype was picked up many times. This chain joins TRBV6-2 or TRBV6-3 and TRBJ2-2; D uncertain. Germline-derived CDR1 and CDR2 are MNHEY and SVGEGT. CDR3 length: 16 residues. Trimming took off 4 bases at V and 1 base at J, with 13 bases between the two ends. CDR3: CASSSIRYQNTGELFF. The CDR3 DNA reads as TGTGCCAGCAGTTCAATTAGATATCAGAACACCGGGGAGCTGTTTTTT.